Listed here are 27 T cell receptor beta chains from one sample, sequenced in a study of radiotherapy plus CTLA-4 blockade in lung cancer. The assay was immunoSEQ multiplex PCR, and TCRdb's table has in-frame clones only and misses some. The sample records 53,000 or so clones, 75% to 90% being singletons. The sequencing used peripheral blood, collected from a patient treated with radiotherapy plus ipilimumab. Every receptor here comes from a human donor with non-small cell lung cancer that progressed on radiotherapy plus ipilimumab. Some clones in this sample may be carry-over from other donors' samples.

The CDR3 region is CASSQVATFDYEQYF. The CDR3 DNA reads as TGCGCCAGCAGCCAAGTAGCGACTTTTGATTACGAGCAGTACTTC. The chain carries TRBV4-3 and TRBJ2-7; TRBD2 might be the D (5 bases). V was trimmed by 1 base and J by 4 bases, leaving 14 bases between them. CDR3 length: 15 residues. From germline, CDR1 is LGHNA and CDR2 YSLEER.

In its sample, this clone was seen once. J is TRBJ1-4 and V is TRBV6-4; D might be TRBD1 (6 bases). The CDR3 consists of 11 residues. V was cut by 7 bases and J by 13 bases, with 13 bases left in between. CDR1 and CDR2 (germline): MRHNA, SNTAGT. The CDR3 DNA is TGTGCCAGCACACTTGAAGGGGGACTGTTTTTT. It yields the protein CASTLEGGLFF.

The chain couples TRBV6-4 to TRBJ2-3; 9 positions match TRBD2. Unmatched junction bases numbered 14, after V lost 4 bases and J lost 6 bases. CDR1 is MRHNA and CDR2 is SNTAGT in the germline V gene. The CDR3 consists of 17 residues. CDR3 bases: TGTGCCAGCAGTGCGGGTCGTTTAGCGGGAGCGGAGGATACGCAGTATTTT. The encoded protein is CASSAGRLAGAEDTQYF.

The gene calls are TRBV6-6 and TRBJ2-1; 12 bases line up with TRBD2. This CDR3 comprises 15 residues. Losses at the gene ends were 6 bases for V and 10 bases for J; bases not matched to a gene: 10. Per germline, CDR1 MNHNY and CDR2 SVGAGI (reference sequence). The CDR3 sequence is CASRFASGGAGEQFF. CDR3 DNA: TGTGCCAGCAGGTTTGCTAGCGGGGGGGCCGGGGAGCAGTTCTTC.

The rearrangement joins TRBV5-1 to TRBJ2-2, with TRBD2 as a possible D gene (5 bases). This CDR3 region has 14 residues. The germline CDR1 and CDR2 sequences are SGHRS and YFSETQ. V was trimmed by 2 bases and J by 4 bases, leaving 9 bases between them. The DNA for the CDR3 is TGCGCCAGCAGCTTAGAGGGCGGCACCGGGGAGCTGTTTTTT. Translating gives CASSLEGGTGELFF. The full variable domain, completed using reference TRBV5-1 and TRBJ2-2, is KAGVTQTPRYLIKTRGQQVTLSCSPISGHRSVSWYQQTPGQGLQFLFEYFSETQRNKGNFPGRFSGRQFSNSRSEMNVSTLELGDSALYLCASSLEGGTGELFFGEGSRLTVL.

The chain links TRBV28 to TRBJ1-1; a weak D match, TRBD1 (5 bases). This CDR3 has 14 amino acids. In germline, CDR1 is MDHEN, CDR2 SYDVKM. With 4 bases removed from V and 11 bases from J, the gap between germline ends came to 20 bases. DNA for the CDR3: TGTGCCAGCAGTTACATGGACATCCAGGTGTTCGCTTTCTTT. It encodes CASSYMDIQVFAFF.

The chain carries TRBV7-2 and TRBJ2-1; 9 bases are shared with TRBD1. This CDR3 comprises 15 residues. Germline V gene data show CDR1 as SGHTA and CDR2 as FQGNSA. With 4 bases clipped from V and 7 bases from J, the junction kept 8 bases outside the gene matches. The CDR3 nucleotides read TGTGCCAGCAGCTCCACCCCGACAGGGGGGAATGAGCAGTTCTTC. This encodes CASSSTPTGGNEQFF. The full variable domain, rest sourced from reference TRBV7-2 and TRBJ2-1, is GAGVSQSPSNKVTEKGKDVELRCDPISGHTALYWYRQSLGQGLEFLIYFQGNSAPDKSGLPSDRFSAERTGGSVSTLTIQRTQQEDSAVYLCASSSTPTGGNEQFFGPGTRLTVL.

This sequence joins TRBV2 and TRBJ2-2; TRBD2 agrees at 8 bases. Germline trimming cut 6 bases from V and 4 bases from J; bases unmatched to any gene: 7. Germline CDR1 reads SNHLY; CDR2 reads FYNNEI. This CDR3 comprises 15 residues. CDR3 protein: CASRRDGGGTGELFF. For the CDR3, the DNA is TGTGCCAGCAGGAGGGACGGGGGGGGCACCGGGGAGCTGTTTTTT.

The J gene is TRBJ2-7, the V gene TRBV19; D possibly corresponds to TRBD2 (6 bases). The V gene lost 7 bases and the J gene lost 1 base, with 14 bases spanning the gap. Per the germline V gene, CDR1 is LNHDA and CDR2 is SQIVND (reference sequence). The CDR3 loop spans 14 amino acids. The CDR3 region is CASKGASESYEQYF. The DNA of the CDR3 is TGTGCCAGTAAAGGCGCTAGCGAGTCCTACGAGCAGTACTTC.

The CDR3 nucleotides read TGTGCCAGCAGTTCTAGCGGGATTAAGAATGAGCAGTTCTTC. Encoded protein: CASSSSGIKNEQFF. The rearrangement joins TRBV9 to TRBJ2-1; TRBD2 aligns across 9 bases. CDR1 is SGDLS and CDR2 is YYNGEE in the germline V gene. The CDR3 runs to 14 residues. V trimming: 5 bases; J trimming: 7 bases; junction bases outside the gene matches: 7. Full variable domain (outside the CDR3, taken from reference TRBV9 and TRBJ2-1): DSGVTQTPKHLITATGQRVTLRCSPRSGDLSVYWYQQSLDQGLQFLIQYYNGEERAKGNILERFSAQQFPDLHSELNLSSLELGDSALYFCASSSSGIKNEQFFGPGTRLTVL.

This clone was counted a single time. CDR3 nucleotides: TGTGCCAGCAGTGAAACCGACTGGTATACGCAGTATTTT. It codes for CASSETDWYTQYF. The chain links TRBV6-1 to TRBJ2-3; unclear D gene. CDR3 length equals 13 residues. Germline CDR1 MNHNS, CDR2 SASEGT. V lost 2 bases and J lost 7, with 10 bases in between.

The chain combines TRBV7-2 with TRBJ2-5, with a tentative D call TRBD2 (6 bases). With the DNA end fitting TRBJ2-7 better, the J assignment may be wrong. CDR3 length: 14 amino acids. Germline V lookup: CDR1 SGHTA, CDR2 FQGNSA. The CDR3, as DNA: TGTGCCAGCAGCTTCGCTACTAGCAGCTACGAGCAGTACTTC. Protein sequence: CASSFATSSYEQYF.

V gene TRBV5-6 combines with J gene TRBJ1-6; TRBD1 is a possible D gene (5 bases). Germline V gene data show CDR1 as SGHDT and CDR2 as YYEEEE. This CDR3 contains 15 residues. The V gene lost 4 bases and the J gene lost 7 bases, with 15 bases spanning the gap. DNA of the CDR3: TGTGCCAGCAGCACTAGGACTACAGGCAATTCACCCCTCCACTTT. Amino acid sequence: CASSTRTTGNSPLHF.

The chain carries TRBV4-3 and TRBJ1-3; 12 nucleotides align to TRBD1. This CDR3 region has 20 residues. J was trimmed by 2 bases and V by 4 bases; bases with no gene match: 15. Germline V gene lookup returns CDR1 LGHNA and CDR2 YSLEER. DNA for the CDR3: TGCGCCAGCAGCCGGTCAACAGGGACAGGGGGCGGAAGGGCTGGAAACACCATATATTTT. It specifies CASSRSTGTGGGRAGNTIYF.

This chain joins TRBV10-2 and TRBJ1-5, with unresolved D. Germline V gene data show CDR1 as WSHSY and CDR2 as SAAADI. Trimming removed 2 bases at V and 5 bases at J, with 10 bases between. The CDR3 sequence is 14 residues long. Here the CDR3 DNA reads TGCGCCAGCAGTGAGAGAAACGAGCATCAGCCCCAGCATTTT. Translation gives CASSERNEHQPQHF.

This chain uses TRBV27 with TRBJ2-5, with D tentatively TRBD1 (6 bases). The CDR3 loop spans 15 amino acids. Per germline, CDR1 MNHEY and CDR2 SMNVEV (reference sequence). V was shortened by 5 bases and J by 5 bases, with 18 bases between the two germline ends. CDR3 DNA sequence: TGTGCCAGCAGTGGGGGCGTGGGGTCGGCTGAGACCCAGTACTTC. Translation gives CASSGGVGSAETQYF.

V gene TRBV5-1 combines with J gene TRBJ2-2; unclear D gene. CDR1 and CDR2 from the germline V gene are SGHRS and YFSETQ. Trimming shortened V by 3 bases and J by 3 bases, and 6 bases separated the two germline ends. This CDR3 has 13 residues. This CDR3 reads CASSWQDTGELFF. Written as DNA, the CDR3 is TGCGCCAGCAGCTGGCAGGACACCGGGGAGCTGTTTTTT.

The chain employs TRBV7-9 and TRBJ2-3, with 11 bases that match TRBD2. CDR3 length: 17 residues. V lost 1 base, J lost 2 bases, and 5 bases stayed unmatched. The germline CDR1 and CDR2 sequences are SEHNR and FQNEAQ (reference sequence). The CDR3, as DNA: TGTGCCAGCAGCTTAGGGTCTAGCGGGAGGTACACAGATACGCAGTATTTT. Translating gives CASSLGSSGRYTDTQYF.

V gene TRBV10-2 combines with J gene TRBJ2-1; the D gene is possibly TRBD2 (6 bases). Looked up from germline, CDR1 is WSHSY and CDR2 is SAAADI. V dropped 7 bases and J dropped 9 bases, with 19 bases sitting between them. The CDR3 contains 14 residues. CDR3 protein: CASTGSSSVGEQFF. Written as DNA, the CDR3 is TGCGCCAGCACCGGGAGTTCCTCAGTCGGTGAGCAGTTCTTC.

This CDR3 reads CASSDPEVEGYNEQFF. In DNA, the CDR3 is TGTGCCAGCAGCGACCCCGAGGTGGAGGGATACAATGAGCAGTTCTTC. The chain couples TRBV11-2 to TRBJ2-1; D possibly corresponds to TRBD2 (6 bases). V was trimmed by 5 bases and J by 4 bases, leaving 18 bases between them. Looked up from germline, CDR1 is SGHAT and CDR2 is FQNNGV. This CDR3 is built from 16 residues. The whole variable domain, filled in from reference TRBV11-2 and TRBJ2-1, reads EAGVAQSPRYKIIEKRQSVAFWCNPISGHATLYWYQQILGQGPKLLIQFQNNGVVDDSQLPKDRFSAERLKGVDSTLKIQPAKLEDSAVYLCASSDPEVEGYNEQFFGPGTRLTVL.

The CDR3 bases are TGTGCCAGTAGTACCATCACTAGCGAAGAGCAGTTCTTC. It specifies CASSTITSEEQFF. This sequence joins TRBV19 and TRBJ2-1, with 7 bases that match TRBD2. From germline, CDR1 is LNHDA and CDR2 SQIVND (reference sequence). The CDR3 is 13 amino acids. Germline trimming cut 4 bases from V and 10 bases from J; bases unmatched to any gene: 7.

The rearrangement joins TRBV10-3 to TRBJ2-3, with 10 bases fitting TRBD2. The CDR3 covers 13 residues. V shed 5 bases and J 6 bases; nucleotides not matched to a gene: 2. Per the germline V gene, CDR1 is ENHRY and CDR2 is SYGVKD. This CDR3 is CAISYSGRDTQYF. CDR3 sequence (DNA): TGTGCCATCAGTTATAGCGGGAGGGATACGCAGTATTTT.

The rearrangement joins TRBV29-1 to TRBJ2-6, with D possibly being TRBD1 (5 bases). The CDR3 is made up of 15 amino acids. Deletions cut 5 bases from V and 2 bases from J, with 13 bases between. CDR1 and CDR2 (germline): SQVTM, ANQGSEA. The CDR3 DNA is TGCAGCGTTAGGGTTAGGGGCGCTGGGGCCAACGTCCTGACTTTC. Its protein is CSVRVRGAGANVLTF.

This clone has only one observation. CDR3 nucleotides: TGTGCCAGCTCAAGGACAGGTCCTAATGAAAAACTGTTTTTT. Its translation: CASSRTGPNEKLFF. V usage is TRBV18 and J usage is TRBJ1-4, with TRBD1 identical over 7 bases. In germline, CDR1 is KGHSH, CDR2 LQKENI. V shed 5 bases, J shed 3 bases, and the junction held 3 bases outside the gene matches. The CDR3 totals 14 residues.

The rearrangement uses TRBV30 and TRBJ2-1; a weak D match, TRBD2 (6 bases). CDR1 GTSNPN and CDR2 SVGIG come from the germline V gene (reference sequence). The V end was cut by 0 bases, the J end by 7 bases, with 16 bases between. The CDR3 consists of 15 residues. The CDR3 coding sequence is TGTGCCTGGAGTGTAAGCGGGCGGCTTGGGAATGAGCAGTTCTTC. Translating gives CAWSVSGRLGNEQFF. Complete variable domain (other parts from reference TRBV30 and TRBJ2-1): SQTIHQWPATLVQPVGSPLSLECTVEGTSNPNLYWYRQAAGRGLQLLFYSVGIGQISSEVPQNLSASRPQDRQFILSSKKLLLSDSGFYLCAWSVSGRLGNEQFFGPGTRLTVL.

The CDR3 region has the DNA TGTGCCAGCAGCGCACAGGGGAACACTGAAGCTTTCTTT. Amino acids: CASSAQGNTEAFF. The genes are TRBV7-8 and TRBJ1-1; possible D gene TRBD1, 6 bases. CDR1 is SGHVS, CDR2 FQNEAQ, per germline. This CDR3 contains 13 residues. V was shortened by 5 bases and J by 1 base, with 8 bases between the two germline ends.

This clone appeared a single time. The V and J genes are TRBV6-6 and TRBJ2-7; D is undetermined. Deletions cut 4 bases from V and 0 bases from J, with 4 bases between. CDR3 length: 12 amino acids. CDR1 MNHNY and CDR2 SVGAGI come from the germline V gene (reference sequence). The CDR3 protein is CASSSHSYEQYF. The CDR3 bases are TGTGCCAGCAGTTCCCACTCCTACGAGCAGTACTTC.